This record concerns one T cell receptor (beta chain) sequence. Its antigen is unknown. The data were taken from a study of cytomegalovirus exposure and HLA in healthy donors. Study conclusions and caveats: In a later analysis, the majority of CMV-associated beta chains seemingly showed HLA restriction. Donors belonging to an Asian-associated ancestry cluster reportedly showed fewer N-insertions in productive TCRs than the 666-donor mean, according to what a later analysis found. Excluded were some V segments that proved indistinguishable, including TRBV6-2 and TRBV6-3.

Germline V gene lookup returns CDR1 SGHVS and CDR2 FNYEAQ. J lost 4 bases, V lost 5 bases, and 8 bases had no gene match. The CDR3 extends over 17 amino acids. A multiplex PCR was run with 60 Vbeta primers and 13 Jbeta primers. The method was immunoSEQ multiplex PCR; TCRdb's version includes in-frame clones alone and lacks a portion of them. The sample includes tens of thousands of clones, over 60% of them seen just once. The sequenced sample was PBMCs. The chain carries TRBV7-6 and TRBJ2-3; 14 bases line up with TRBD2. This receptor was taken from a boy younger than 18 in good health and CMV-seropositive. CDR3 protein: CASSAGLAGGAADTQYF. CDR3 bases: TGTGCCAGCAGCGCCGGACTAGCGGGAGGAGCAGCAGATACGCAGTATTTT.